Listed here are 7 T cell receptor beta chains from one sample, sequenced in a study of blood T cells in healthy people across ages. A second PCR, run for about 6 to 11 cycles, used a sample-barcoded 5' primer plus a J-beta primer mix. From the 5' RACE reads, TCRdb called clonotypes with MiXCR, one entry per CDR3 protein. This table holds around 1,000,000 distinct CDR3 sequences, 35% to 40% found once. The sequenced sample consisted of blood. These receptors came from a man younger than 35 in good health.

This clonotype came up many times. This chain joins TRBV10-3 and TRBJ2-5, with 7 bases lining up with TRBD2. Germline trimming cut 6 bases from V and 1 base from J; bases unmatched to any gene: 5. The CDR3 runs 14 residues. CDR1 ENHRY and CDR2 SYGVKD come from the germline V gene. The CDR3 DNA sequence: TGTGCCATCAGACCTAGCGGACTCCAAGAGACCCAGTACTTC. This translates into CAIRPSGLQETQYF.

This chain uses TRBV4-2 with TRBJ2-2; D is possibly TRBD1 or TRBD2 (6 bases each). CDR3 length: 15 amino acids. The V end lost 1 base, the J end lost 5 bases, and 11 bases lay between the germline ends. Germline V gene data show CDR1 as LGHNA and CDR2 as YNFKEQ. The CDR3 DNA follows: TGTGCCAGCAGCCAAGCGGGGGCGGGTACCGGGGAGCTGTTTTTT. Translated: CASSQAGAGTGELFF.

J is TRBJ2-1 and V is TRBV4-3; D tentatively reads TRBD1 or TRBD2 (5 bases each). V lost 0 bases and J 3 bases, leaving 9 bases between the germline ends. CDR3 length: 15 amino acids. Germline values: CDR1 LGHNA, CDR2 YSLEER. The CDR3 DNA reads as TGCGCCAGCAGCCAAGAGAGGGGCTACTACAATGAGCAGTTCTTC. Translated: CASSQERGYYNEQFF.

The chain couples TRBV3-1 to TRBJ2-1; D might be TRBD2 (7 bases). The CDR3 totals 13 residues. Germline V CDR1 and CDR2: LGHDT, YNNKEL (reference sequence). V was shortened by 4 bases and J by 10 bases, with 14 bases between the two germline ends. DNA for the CDR3: TGTGCCAGCAGCCCCCTGAGGGGGGGGGAGCAGTTCTTC. It is translated as CASSPLRGGEQFF.

Comments on this clonotype: This may be a read error, as it is one base from a much larger clone. V gene TRBV11-2 combines with J gene TRBJ2-1; D is ambiguous. CDR1 and CDR2 from the germline V gene are SGHAT and FQNNGV. This CDR3 is built from 13 residues. The CDR3 sequence: CASILDLISEQFF. CDR3 coding DNA: TGTGCCAGCATCTTAGATCTGATAAGTGAGCAGTTCTTC. Together with reference TRBV11-2 and TRBJ2-1, the CDR3 gives the full variable domain: EAGVAQSPRYKIIEKRQSVAFWCNPISGHATLYWYQQILGQGPKLLIQFQNNGVVDDSQLPKDRFSAERLKGVDSTLKIQPAKLEDSAVYLCASILDLISEQFFGPGTRLTVL.

Comment on this clonotype: Possible read error: a much larger clone is one base away. The chain has TRBV7-9 and TRBJ2-1; TRBD1 is a possible D gene (6 bases). From germline, CDR1 is SEHNR and CDR2 FQNEAQ (reference sequence). This CDR3 spans 16 amino acids. The ends were cut back, 1 base at V and 0 bases at J, with 10 bases in the middle. CDR3 residues: CASSLGADSSYNEQFF. The CDR3 DNA is TGTGCCAGCAGCTTAGGAGCGGACAGCTCCTACAATGAGCAGTTCTTC.

J is TRBJ1-2 and V is TRBV3-1; D is ambiguous. Germline lookup yields CDR1 LGHDT and CDR2 YNNKEL (reference sequence). With 5 bases removed from V and 8 bases from J, the gap between germline ends came to 24 bases. CDR3 length: 16 residues. DNA for the CDR3: TGTGCCAGCAGCGCCTTGGGAGGAGGATTTGTTATCGGCTACACCTTC. Amino acid sequence: CASSALGGGFVIGYTF.